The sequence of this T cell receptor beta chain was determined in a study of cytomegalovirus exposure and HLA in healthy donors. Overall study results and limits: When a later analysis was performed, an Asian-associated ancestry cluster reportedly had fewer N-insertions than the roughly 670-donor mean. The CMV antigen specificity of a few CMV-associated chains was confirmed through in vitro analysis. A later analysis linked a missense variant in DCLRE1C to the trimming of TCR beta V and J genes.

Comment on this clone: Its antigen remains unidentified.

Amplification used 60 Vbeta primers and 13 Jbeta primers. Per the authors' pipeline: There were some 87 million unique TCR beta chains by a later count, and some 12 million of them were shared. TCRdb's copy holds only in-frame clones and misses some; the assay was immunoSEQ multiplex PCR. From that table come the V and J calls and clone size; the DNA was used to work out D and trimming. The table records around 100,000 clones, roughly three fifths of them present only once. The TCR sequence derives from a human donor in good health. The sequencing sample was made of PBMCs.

The CDR3 nucleotides are TGTGCCAGCAGCTTGTATCCGCCGCAGGGGTGGCACAATGAGCAGTTCTTC. Residues: CASSLYPPQGWHNEQFF. The chain employs TRBV5-6 and TRBJ2-1; tentative D call: TRBD1 (6 bases). Trimming cost V 1 base and J 5 bases, with 19 bases left between them. Germline values: CDR1 SGHDT, CDR2 YYEEEE. The CDR3 is 17 amino acids.